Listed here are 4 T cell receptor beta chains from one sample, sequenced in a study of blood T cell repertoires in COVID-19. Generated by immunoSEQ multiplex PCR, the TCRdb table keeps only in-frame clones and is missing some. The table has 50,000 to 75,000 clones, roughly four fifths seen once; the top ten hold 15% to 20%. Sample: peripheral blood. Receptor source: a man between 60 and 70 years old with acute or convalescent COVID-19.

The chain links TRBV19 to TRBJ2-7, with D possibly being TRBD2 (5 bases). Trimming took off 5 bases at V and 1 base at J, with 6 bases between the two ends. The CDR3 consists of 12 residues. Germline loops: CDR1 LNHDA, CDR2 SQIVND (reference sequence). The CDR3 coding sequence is TGTGCCAGTAGTCGGGGTTCCTACGAGCAGTACTTC. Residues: CASSRGSYEQYF.

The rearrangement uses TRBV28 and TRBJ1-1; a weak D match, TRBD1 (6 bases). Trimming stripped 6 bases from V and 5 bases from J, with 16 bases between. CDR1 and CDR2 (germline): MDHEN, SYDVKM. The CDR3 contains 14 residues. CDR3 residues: CASSPPDRRTEAFF. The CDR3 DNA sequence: TGTGCCAGCAGCCCCCCAGACAGGAGAACTGAAGCTTTCTTT. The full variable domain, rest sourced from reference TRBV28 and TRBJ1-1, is DVKVTQSSRYLVKRTGEKVFLECVQDMDHENMFWYRQDPGLGLRLIYFSYDVKMKEKGDIPEGYSVSREKKERFSLILESASTNQTSMYLCASSPPDRRTEAFFGQGTRLTVV.

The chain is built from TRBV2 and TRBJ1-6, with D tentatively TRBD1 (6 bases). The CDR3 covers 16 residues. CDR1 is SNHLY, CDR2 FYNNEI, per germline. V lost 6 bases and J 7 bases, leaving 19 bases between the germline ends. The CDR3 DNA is TGTGCCAGCAGATATGGGACAAGCGGAGAGAATTCACCCCTCCACTTT. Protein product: CASRYGTSGENSPLHF. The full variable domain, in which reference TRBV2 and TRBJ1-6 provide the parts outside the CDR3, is EPEVTQTPSHQVTQMGQEVILRCVPISNHLYFYWYRQILGQKVEFLVSFYNNEISEKSEIFDDQFSVERPDGSNFTLKIRSTKLEDSAMYFCASRYGTSGENSPLHFGNGTRLTVT.

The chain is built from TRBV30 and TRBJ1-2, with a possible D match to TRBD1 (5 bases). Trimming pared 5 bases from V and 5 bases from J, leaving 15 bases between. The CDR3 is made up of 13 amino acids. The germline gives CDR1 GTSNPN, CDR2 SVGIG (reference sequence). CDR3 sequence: CAWRGTALYGYTF. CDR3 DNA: TGTGCCTGGCGAGGGACTGCTTTATATGGCTACACCTTC.